One and the same sample provided the 15 T cell receptor beta chains below, sequenced in a study of tumor-infiltrating lymphocytes in primary liver carcinoma. TCR beta cDNA was made from 500 ng total RNA with a constant-region primer. Employing slightly modified ARM-PCR, three nested multiplex PCR rounds were run, and these gave rise to the TCR beta libraries. A C-beta reverse primer and TRBV1-TRBV30 forward primers served in each of the first two PCR rounds, at approximately 10 cycles apiece. One entry per CDR3 protein, called by TCRdb with MiXCR from the multiplex PCR reads. In the table there are roughly 100,000 distinct CDR3 sequences, about two thirds of which are singletons. Without any cell sorting, roughly 20-32 mg of bulk tissue yielded co-extracted RNA and DNA. Sequencing was performed on liver tumor tissue from sampling region 2. Subset specified: tumor region T2, inferior pole. These receptors all stem from a woman aged 60-75 years with primary liver carcinoma and hepatitis B virus infection.

This clonotype occurred many times. The chain employs TRBV6-1 and TRBJ2-7, with 11 bases lining up with TRBD1. CDR1 and CDR2 (germline): MNHNS, SASEGT. This CDR3 spans 16 amino acids. The J segment lost 5 bases and the V segment lost 8 bases, leaving 14 bases of the junction unmatched. The CDR3 DNA reads as TGTGCCAGCCGGAGCCGGTCCGGGACAGGGGGGCACGAGCAGTACTTC. Translation gives CASRSRSGTGGHEQYF.

This clonotype was found a few times. This sequence joins TRBV7-9 and TRBJ2-3; D tentatively reads TRBD1 or TRBD2 (5 bases each). The germline V gene encodes CDR1 SEHNR and CDR2 FQNEAQ (reference sequence). The CDR3 is 13 residues long. Deletions cut 1 base from V and 4 bases from J, with 6 bases between. CDR3 DNA: TGTGCCAGCAGCTTAGTGGGGGCAGATACGCAGTATTTT. Protein sequence: CASSLVGADTQYF.

This clonotype has a count of ten or more. The V call is TRBV28, the J call TRBJ1-5; D gene ambiguous. Looked up from germline, CDR1 is MDHEN and CDR2 is SYDVKM. V lost 10 bases to trimming and J lost 3 bases, with 10 bases between them. This CDR3 is 12 amino acids long. CDR3 bases: TGTGCCACCACACGTCCCAATCAGCCCCAGCATTTT. Protein product: CATTRPNQPQHF.

As for this clonotype: Lacking the conserved final phenylalanine or tryptophan, this CDR3 likely reflects a read error. The V call is TRBV28, the J call TRBJ2-1; 13 bases match TRBD2. The length of the CDR3 is 16 residues. Trimming cost V 5 bases and J 9 bases; bases outside gene matches: 10. Germline CDR1 reads MDHEN; CDR2 reads SYDVKM. The CDR3: CASSPAGTSGIVEQFV. The DNA of the CDR3 is TGTGCCAGCAGTCCCGCCGGGACTAGCGGGATCGTTGAGCAGTTCGTC.

This chain uses TRBV6-6 with TRBJ1-1; D is perhaps TRBD1 (5 bases). CDR3 length equals 16 residues. The germline V and J ends were trimmed by 8 bases and 5 bases, with 24 bases remaining between them. CDR1 MNHNY and CDR2 SVGAGI come from the germline V gene (reference sequence). The CDR3 DNA follows: TGTGCCAGCTTACCGGGGTACAGCCCCGGGGGGACTGAAGCTTTCTTT. Translated: CASLPGYSPGGTEAFF.

With respect to this clonotype: The junction does not match germline at one end; this may be a read error. The chain employs TRBV7-8 and TRBJ1-3; 9 bases fit TRBD1. The CDR3 sequence is 17 residues long. Germline V gives CDR1 SGHVS, CDR2 FQNEAQ. The CDR3 DNA is TGTGCCAGCAGCTCGGACGAACAGGGGGCGCGTGGAAACACCATGTATTTT. The encoded protein is CASSSDEQGARGNTMYF.

Turning to this clonotype: The junction departs from germline at one end; a sequencing error may be responsible. In nucleotides, the CDR3 is TGCAGCCTTGTAGGACAGGAGACGAGCACAGCTACGCAGTATTTT. This codes for CSLVGQETSTATQYF. V gene TRBV29-1 combines with J gene TRBJ2-3; 7 positions match TRBD1. Germline lookup yields CDR1 SQVTM and CDR2 ANQGSEA. This CDR3 is built from 15 residues.

Notes on this clonotype: At one end, the junction sequence differs from germline, possibly due to a read error. The gene calls are TRBV4-2 and TRBJ2-3, with 7 bases lining up with TRBD2. Looked up from germline, CDR1 is LGHNA and CDR2 is YNFKEQ. The CDR3 totals 15 residues. CDR3 region: CACSQSAGITDTQYF. The CDR3 DNA is TGTGCCTGCAGCCAATCAGCGGGAATCACAGATACGCAGTATTTT.

On this clonotype: A junction boundary mismatches the germline segment, possibly from a read error. V gene TRBV6-6 combines with J gene TRBJ2-5; 10 bases line up with TRBD1. There are 15 residues in the CDR3. Germline CDR1 is MNHNY and CDR2 is SVGAGI (reference sequence). The CDR3, as DNA: TGTACCAGCAATTACTCGCGGACAGGGGGGGAGACCCAGTACTTC. The encoded protein is CTSNYSRTGGETQYF.

As regards this clonotype: The junction does not match germline at one end; this may be a read error. The chain carries TRBV18 and TRBJ2-2; D possibly corresponds to TRBD1 (5 bases). CDR1 KGHSH and CDR2 LQKENI come from the germline V gene. The CDR3 runs to 15 residues. CDR3 loop: CACSPRQSNTGELFF. The CDR3 DNA sequence: TGTGCCTGCTCACCACGACAGTCGAACACCGGGGAGCTGTTTTTT.

Details on this clonotype: Because it lacks the conserved phenylalanine or tryptophan at the end, this CDR3 is likely a read error. The chain combines TRBV28 with TRBJ2-7; TRBD1 is a possible D gene (6 bases). The CDR3 is made up of 15 amino acids. Germline assignment: CDR1 MDHEN and CDR2 SYDVKM. The DNA of the CDR3 is TGTGCAAGCGACTCTTTGGGGACACCCAATTACGAGCAGTACTCC. Protein: CASDSLGTPNYEQYS.

This chain links TRBV10-2 with TRBJ1-2; TRBD1 aligns across 7 bases. Per germline, CDR1 WSHSY and CDR2 SAAADI. Unmatched junction bases numbered 12, after V lost 9 bases and J lost 5 bases. The CDR3 totals 14 residues. CDR3 in amino acids: CASNDVGQDYGYTF. In DNA form, the CDR3 reads TGCGCCAGTAATGATGTAGGACAGGATTATGGCTACACCTTC.

This clonotype was counted at least ten times. The chain is built from TRBV10-3 and TRBJ2-7; TRBD1 or TRBD2 may be the D gene (6 bases each). Looked up from germline, CDR1 is ENHRY and CDR2 is SYGVKD. Trimming removed 0 bases at V and 6 bases at J, with 12 bases between. The CDR3 spans 14 residues. CDR3 amino acids: CAISESRGLGEQYF. The CDR3 DNA is TGTGCCATCAGTGAGTCCCGGGGGCTAGGCGAGCAGTACTTC.

This clonotype has a handful of counts. A read error may produce the germline difference seen at one junction end. The chain recombines TRBV5-4 with TRBJ2-1; no definite D call. This CDR3 is 14 amino acids long. Germline V gives CDR1 SGHNT, CDR2 YYREEE (reference sequence). The CDR3 region has the DNA TGTGCCAGCAGCTTGGTGCTAGTCCACAATGAACAGTTCTTC. Amino acids: CASSLVLVHNEQFF.

This clonotype was counted many times. The genes are TRBV29-1 and TRBJ2-2, with TRBD2 as a possible D gene (6 bases). CDR1 and CDR2 (germline): SQVTM, ANQGSEA. Trimming took off 5 bases at V and 1 base at J, with 8 bases between the two ends. The CDR3 extends over 13 amino acids. CDR3 in amino acids: CSVRRGNTGELFF. The CDR3 bases are TGCAGCGTTCGGCGGGGGAACACCGGGGAGCTGTTTTTT.